This T cell receptor beta chain was sequenced for a study of neoadjuvant anti-PD-1 for oral cavity cancer. Six replicates per PBMC sample, mostly from 450 to 600 ng of genomic DNA. Only in-frame clones appear in the TCRdb table, and some are missing; sequencing was by immunoSEQ multiplex PCR. The sample shows more than 15,000 clones, about 60% of them seen only once. The CDR3 covers 14 residues. CDR1 LNHDA and CDR2 SQIVND come from the germline V gene (reference sequence). General study findings and limits: Higher pretreatment Treg/Th17 ratios tracked higher pretreatment blood clonality. Only three patients per response group were TCR-analyzed; validation needed.

Remarks on this clone: The antigen remains undetermined. Sequence at one end of the junction differs from germline and may be a read error.

The sequence derives from a person between 35 and 79 years old with oral cavity squamous cell carcinoma. The sequenced sample was PBMCs, obtained before nivolumab (anti-PD-1) treatment. The genes are TRBV19 and TRBJ2-7, with D possibly matching TRBD2 (5 bases). CDR3 in amino acids: CASSIGLDAYEQYF. The CDR3 DNA follows: TGTGCCAGTAGCATAGGACTGGATGCCTACGAGCAGTACTTC.